This TCR beta chain is drawn from a study of cytomegalovirus exposure and HLA in healthy donors. Study outcomes and limitations: It was shown in a later analysis that HLA-associated TCR beta chains were more clonally expanded than other, equally common chains.

The CDR3 contains 16 residues. The V end was cut by 5 bases, the J end by 3 bases, with 17 bases between. Germline assignment: CDR1 MNHNY and CDR2 SVGAGI (reference sequence). With respect to this clone: As yet, its antigen is unknown.

Primers included in the PCR were 60 Vbeta and 13 Jbeta primers. Sequencing used immunoSEQ multiplex PCR; TCRdb keeps in-frame clones, though not all of them. The sample has 40,000 to 55,000 clones, more than 65% seen once. Sequencing used PBMCs. The TCR was taken from a woman between 50 and 59 years old in good health and CMV-seronegative. The rearrangement joins TRBV6-6 to TRBJ1-5, with D uncertain. CDR3 sequence reads: CASSPDRNEVNQPQHF. In DNA, the CDR3 is TGTGCCAGCAGTCCTGACCGAAATGAGGTCAATCAGCCCCAGCATTTT.